This T cell receptor (beta chain) was recorded in a study of cytomegalovirus exposure and HLA in healthy donors. On the study more broadly: A subsequent analysis reported that the roughly 120 validation repertoires were produced on the same platform that had also been used for the roughly 710 first-cohort repertoires.

Whole-study results and caveats: Most TCR sequences proved rare, with some public TCRs found in many donors.

Worth noting for this clone: Its target is not known.

Clones were read by immunoSEQ multiplex PCR, and TCRdb kept only the in-frame ones, dropping some. The table lists about 140,000 clones, 94% of them singletons. Donors were drawn from the roughly 130-subject validation cohort, separate from the roughly 610-subject first cohort. Sample: PBMCs. This receptor was identified in a man younger than 30 in good health and CMV-seropositive.

CDR3 residues: CAISEQAGNTIYF. CDR3 sequence (DNA): TGTGCCATCAGTGAACAGGCTGGAAACACCATATATTTT. The chain links TRBV10-3 to TRBJ1-3, with a weak D call TRBD1 (5 bases). Germline V gene sequence: CDR1 ENHRY, CDR2 SYGVKD. CDR3 length equals 13 residues. Between the trimmed V and J ends, which lost 3 bases and 2 bases, there was a span of 5 bases.